These T cell receptor beta chains were read from a single sample in a study of T cell changes during pregnancy in multiple sclerosis. The table came from immunoSEQ multiplex PCR; TCRdb's copy has only in-frame clones and leaves some out. The sample holds tens of thousands of clones; 80% to 90% are singletons and the top ten take about 6.9%. Material: CD8+ T cells from peripheral blood mononuclear cells, obtained in the second trimester of pregnancy. These receptors all come from a female donor with multiple sclerosis, enrolled in a pregnancy study. The conserved cysteine and the conserved F or W are not part of the CDR3 here. Clone size appears in some rows only: once, few, many, or a class for an expanded clone.

TRBJ2-1 | TRBV28 | . | ASSPPGLAAYNEQF
TRBJ2-5 | TRBV27 | . | ASSFSLLETQY
TRBJ2-7 | TRBV6-5 | . | ASSSFSSYEQY
TRBJ2-3 | TRBV27 | . | ASSFLVASGTDTQY
TRBJ2-2 | TRBV2 | once | ASIGQTNTGELF
TRBJ1-1 | TRBV9 | . | ASSGGDGEPEAF
TRBJ2-3 | TRBV6-1 | few | ASSGTSGGADTQY
TRBJ2-1 | TRBV6-1 | . | ASSEVGGSYNEQF
TRBJ1-2 | TRBV11-1 | . | ASSFDNAYGYT
TRBJ2-1 | TRBV4-1 | . | ASSQDSYNEQF
TRBJ2-6 | TRBV9 | once | ASSVGSSGANVLT
TRBJ2-7 | TRBV29-1 | . | SVRDSGDYEQY
TRBJ2-3 | TRBV6-4 | few | ASSEAGGTDTQY
TRBJ2-1 | TRBV11-2 | . | ASSLDPDFYNEQF
TRBJ2-3 | TRBV7-7 | . | ASSSTSGVMDTQY
TRBJ2-1 | TRBV5-1 | . | ASSLEPSGSVDEQF
TRBJ2-7 | TRBV6-5 | . | ASSYGLAGDYEQY
TRBJ1-1 | TRBV11-3 | . | ASSGRLDGDTEAF
TRBJ1-5 | TRBV4-3 | . | ASSPEQGYQPQH
TRBJ1-5 | TRBV28 | . | ASSTTVLGNQPQH
TRBJ1-4 | TRBV28 | . | ASRGDREATNEKLF
TRBJ1-1 | TRBV30 | . | AWSRQGVDEAF
TRBJ2-7 | TRBV6-1 | . | ASSEGTGAPYEQY
TRBJ1-1 | TRBV9 | . | ASSVGRGAGTEAF
TRBJ1-1 | TRBV10-3 | . | AISESGGEGEAF
TRBJ2-1 | TRBV6-4 | . | ASSVLAGGRDEQF
TRBJ2-3 | TRBV28 | once | ASRTTGGWTDTQY
TRBJ1-3 | TRBV18 | . | ASSQDRGHRSTIY
TRBJ2-5 | TRBV2 | . | ASSEAGSGSDQETQY
TRBJ2-1 | TRBV12-5 | . | ASGFGTGGNNEQF
TRBJ2-7 | TRBV10-3 | . | AISESQRERSYEQY
TRBJ2-7 | TRBV9 | . | ASSVDSAYEQY